Below, one T cell receptor (beta chain) is given with its context. The data belong to a study of blood T cell repertoires in COVID-19. Study details: From the United States, Italy and Spain came samples of acute and convalescent COVID-19. T cells, B-cell-depleted T cells, or PBMCs provided the cDNA or gDNA that served as material.

Original methodology: By means of reference gene primer amplification, nucleated cell counts were estimated. The method was immunoSEQ multiplex PCR; TCRdb's version includes in-frame clones alone and lacks a portion of them. Clone size and the V and J calls come from that table; the DNA yielded D and trimming. Of approximately 100,000 clones in the sample, 85% were seen once. The CDR3 contains 14 residues. Germline CDR1 and CDR2: MGHRA and YSYEKL. Trimming cost V 6 bases and J 4 bases, with 15 bases left between them. The rearrangement uses TRBV4-1 and TRBJ1-1; possible D gene TRBD1, 6 bases. This sequence was found in a woman in her 70s with acute or convalescent COVID-19. Sequencing was performed on peripheral blood. CDR3 in amino acids: CASRVTGSGTEAFF. DNA of the CDR3: TGCGCCAGCAGAGTCACAGGGTCGGGCACTGAAGCTTTCTTT.